This entry features one T cell receptor (gamma chain) sequence. This clone counts as large (0.1 to 1%). This clone's antigen is unknown. No much larger clone is present one base from it, and per-base qualities are unavailable. The source of the sample is a study of in vitro expanded adult blood gammadelta T cells (dated by TCRdb to 2018 to 2021). Concerning the study at large: Cells from each donor were stimulated separately with HMBPP, zoledronate or AbnobaViscum P, and TRG and TRD CDR3 repertoires were sequenced for every condition. The TCR repertoire analysis included three subjects. On the study overall, not on this receptor specifically: Every repertoire came from in vitro expanded cultures of healthy donor cells rather than from mistletoe-treated patients.

Libraries were made using 5' RACE. RNA was extracted from some 9,700 sorted cells per sample using the RNeasy Micro Kit. Libraries were built by template-switch reverse transcription followed by PCR amplification of the CDR3gamma and CDR3delta regions. The amplicons were sequenced on an Illumina MiSeq with the V2 300 kit, which gave 150 bp paired-end reads. The original pipeline was this. Read quality was checked with FastQC version 0.11.8. Reads were aligned to GenBank TRG or TRD reference genes with MiXCR version 3.0.3 to construct CDR3 sequences. Default MiXCR parameters were applied, except that 3 rather than 5 consecutive nucleotides were used for TRDD assembly. VDJtools version 1.2.1 with default settings was used for repertoire analyses, including normalized Shannon-Wiener diversity, clonotype tracking and multidimensional scaling. CDR3 sequences that were out of frame or contained stop codons were removed from analysis. TCRdb reprocessed the public data with the CATT caller; entries with the same nucleotide sequence were combined afterwards. TCRdb's processing, not the study's, gives the V and J calls here. Across this sample there are 150 to 200 gamma-chain clones, with 25% seen only once. Approximately 30% of the sample rests with the top ten.

The treatment or condition label on this specimen signifies: microbial phosphoantigen (E)-4-hydroxy-3-methyl-but-2-enyl pyrophosphate, around 9.1 nM. PBMC were exposed to roughly 9.9 nM HMBPP for one day and then washed three times before expansion. Cultures were expanded over 14 days, and IL-2 was replenished every 3 to 4 days. Following the one-day stimulant pulse, the cells were washed three times and then grown in medium with 95 to 100 U/mL IL-2. Before culture, peripheral blood mononuclear cells were isolated by Lymphoprep gradient centrifugation and were cryopreserved in liquid nitrogen. This clonotype originated in an adult in good health. The specimen was gamma-delta T cells from peripheral blood expanded in culture, collected from an in vitro culture stimulated with HMBPP.

CDR3 sequence: CALWEVYKELGKKIKVF. The nucleotide sequence is TGTGCCTTGTGGGAGGTGTACAAAGAGTTGGGCAAAAAAATCAAGGTATTT. This chain is built from TRGV9 and TRGJP. Reading from cysteine to phenylalanine, the CDR3 counts 17 amino acids. Only the CDR3 portion is preserved as DNA: 51 bases, with reading frame beginning at the first base. Looking up the germline V gene (reference sequence) yields CDR1 GITISATS and CDR2 ISYDGTV. V trim: 0 bases; J trim: 5 bases; unmatched bases: 4.